This entry lists 25 T cell receptor beta chains sequenced from one sample in a study of cytomegalovirus exposure and HLA in healthy donors. This PCR relied on a set of 60 Vbeta primers and 13 Jbeta primers. Sequenced by immunoSEQ multiplex PCR; TCRdb stores in-frame clones only, minus some. Seen here are approximately 170,000 clones, approximately 71% observed once, and the top ten hold approximately 1.4%. Sequenced: PBMCs. These receptors all stem from a girl aged 5 to 17 in good health and CMV-seronegative.

The rearrangement links TRBV7-8 to TRBJ1-4; unclear D gene. Germline CDR1 is SGHVS and CDR2 is FQNEAQ. Trimming pared 3 bases from V and 7 bases from J, leaving 12 bases between. The CDR3 loop spans 14 amino acids. The CDR3 DNA is TGTGCCAGCAGCTTGGGCGGGGAGGTTGAAAAACTGTTTTTT. Its protein is CASSLGGEVEKLFF.

The J gene is TRBJ1-1, the V gene TRBV6-5; possible D gene TRBD1, 5 bases. V was cut by 5 bases and J by 4 bases, with 17 bases left in between. Looked up from germline, CDR1 is MNHEY and CDR2 is SVGAGI. This CDR3 contains 15 residues. CDR3 DNA: TGTGCCAGCAGTCCAGAGACAGCTCCTTTCACTGAAGCTTTCTTT. This gives the protein CASSPETAPFTEAFF.

This chain links TRBV9 with TRBJ1-3; D is perhaps TRBD1 (6 bases). Germline-derived CDR1 and CDR2 are SGDLS and YYNGEE. With 1 base removed from V and 0 bases from J, the gap between germline ends came to 11 bases. This CDR3 has 16 residues. CDR3 amino acids: CASSVQGWFSGNTIYF. In DNA form, the CDR3 reads TGTGCCAGCAGCGTACAGGGGTGGTTCTCTGGAAACACCATATATTTT.

This sequence joins TRBV6-1 and TRBJ2-7; 8 nucleotides match TRBD2. The J segment lost 2 bases and the V segment lost 3 bases, leaving 3 bases of the junction unmatched. The germline CDR1 and CDR2 sequences are MNHNS and SASEGT. CDR3 length: 14 residues. CDR3 residues: CASSESGGPYEQYF. CDR3 bases: TGTGCCAGCAGTGAGAGCGGGGGACCCTACGAGCAGTACTTC.

This clone was seen only a few times. This sequence joins TRBV7-9 and TRBJ1-1; the D gene is possibly TRBD1 (5 bases). The CDR3 loop spans 12 amino acids. Looked up from germline, CDR1 is SEHNR and CDR2 is FQNEAQ (reference sequence). The V gene lost 5 bases and the J gene lost 7 bases, with 11 bases spanning the gap. The chain's CDR3 is CASSLGAGEAFF. In nucleotides, the CDR3 is TGTGCCAGCAGCCTAGGGGCAGGTGAAGCTTTCTTT.

This clone was seen a handful of times. The rearrangement links TRBV19 to TRBJ2-3; unclear D gene. The CDR3 consists of 16 residues. V lost 6 bases, J lost 5 bases, and 21 bases lay in between. Germline V gene lookup returns CDR1 LNHDA and CDR2 SQIVND (reference sequence). This CDR3 reads CASSPRGEPAQDTQYF. The CDR3 region has the DNA TGTGCCAGTAGCCCCCGAGGCGAACCAGCGCAAGATACGCAGTATTTT.

This chain uses TRBV2 with TRBJ1-5, with a tentative D call TRBD1 (5 bases). Germline values: CDR1 SNHLY, CDR2 FYNNEI. The CDR3 contains 15 residues. V lost 3 bases to trimming and J lost 6 bases, with 15 bases between them. This CDR3 reads CASSEGRQGFQPQHF. The CDR3 DNA reads as TGTGCCAGCAGTGAGGGAAGGCAGGGATTTCAGCCCCAGCATTTT.

The chain carries TRBV19 and TRBJ2-5; D is uncertain. CDR1 and CDR2 (germline): LNHDA, SQIVND (reference sequence). CDR3 size: 13 residues. The V gene lost 8 bases and the J gene lost 5 bases, with 15 bases spanning the gap. CDR3 DNA: TGTGCCAGTTCTGGCGGTCCGAGGGAGACCCAGTACTTC. Its protein is CASSGGPRETQYF.

V and J are TRBV18 and TRBJ1-2, with D tentatively TRBD1 (5 bases). Germline V lookup: CDR1 KGHSH, CDR2 LQKENI. Trimming left V 0 bases short and J 5 bases short, with 10 bases between. CDR3 size: 14 residues. The CDR3 sequence is CASSPPTDLYGYTF. CDR3 nucleotide sequence: TGTGCCAGCTCACCACCGACAGATTTGTATGGCTACACCTTC.

The J gene is TRBJ2-1, the V gene TRBV15, with 8 bases identical to TRBD2. The V gene end was trimmed by 6 bases and the J gene end by 4 bases; junction bases not matched to a gene: 8. Germline-derived CDR1 and CDR2 are LNHNV and YYDKDF (reference sequence). This CDR3 contains 15 residues. The CDR3 reads CATRSASGPYNEQFF. In nucleotides, the CDR3 is TGTGCCACCAGGAGCGCTAGCGGGCCTTACAATGAGCAGTTCTTC. The entire variable domain, with the rest obtained from reference TRBV15 and TRBJ2-1, is as follows: DAMVIQNPRYQVTQFGKPVTLSCSQTLNHNVMYWYQQKSSQAPKLLFHYYDKDFNNEADTPDNFQSRRPNTSFCFLDIRSPGLGDTAMYLCATRSASGPYNEQFFGPGTRLTVL.

The chain couples TRBV7-8 to TRBJ2-4, with 9 nucleotides matching TRBD2. CDR3 length: 17 residues. The germline gives CDR1 SGHVS, CDR2 FQNEAQ. V trimming: 2 bases; J trimming: 7 bases; junction bases outside the gene matches: 12. The CDR3 nucleotides are TGTGCCAGCAGCTTAACGGCGGGGGCGGGGGGGCAGAACATTCAGTACTTC. Translated: CASSLTAGAGGQNIQYF.

V and J are TRBV19 and TRBJ1-6; the match to TRBD1 covers 7 bases. The CDR3 totals 15 residues. V lost 3 bases to trimming and J lost 6 bases; unmatched junction nucleotides: 5. Germline V lookup: CDR1 LNHDA, CDR2 SQIVND (reference sequence). The CDR3: CASSILRDSNSPLHF. The CDR3 nucleotides are TGTGCCAGTAGTATTCTGCGGGACAGTAATTCACCCCTCCACTTT. The full variable domain, with the rest looked up from reference TRBV19 and TRBJ1-6, is DGGITQSPKYLFRKEGQNVTLSCEQNLNHDAMYWYRQDPGQGLRLIYYSQIVNDFQKGDIAEGYSVSREKKESFPLTVTSAQKNPTAFYLCASSILRDSNSPLHFGNGTRLTVT.

The chain joins TRBV18 to TRBJ2-6; TRBD1 aligns across 9 bases. The germline V gene has CDR1 KGHSH and CDR2 LQKENI. The V and J ends lost 4 bases and 0 bases, in that order; junction bases with no gene match: 4. The CDR3 sequence is 17 residues long. The CDR3 DNA reads as TGTGCCAGCTCACTACAGGGGGCGATCTCTGGGGCCAACGTCCTGACTTTC. Protein sequence: CASSLQGAISGANVLTF.

This clone was picked up one time. The chain carries TRBV6-5 and TRBJ1-4; D perhaps matches TRBD1 (6 bases). Trimming cost V 5 bases and J 6 bases, with 16 bases left between them. Germline lookup yields CDR1 MNHEY and CDR2 SVGAGI. The CDR3 runs 15 residues. The CDR3: CASSPQGGSYEKLFF. The CDR3 nucleotides are TGTGCCAGCAGTCCACAGGGAGGGTCTTATGAAAAACTGTTTTTT.

The CDR3 reads CASSLDRDQEGSPLHF. The CDR3 DNA follows: TGTGCCAGCAGCTTAGACCGGGACCAGGAGGGTTCACCCCTCCACTTT. The chain employs TRBV7-9 and TRBJ1-6, with a weak D call TRBD1 (5 bases). CDR3 length: 16 amino acids. Germline V gene lookup returns CDR1 SEHNR and CDR2 FQNEAQ (reference sequence). V lost 1 base to trimming and J lost 9 bases, with 16 bases between them. Looking up the rest from reference TRBV7-9 and TRBJ1-6 gives the full variable domain: DTGVSQNPRHKITKRGQNVTFRCDPISEHNRLYWYRQTLGQGPEFLTYFQNEAQLEKSRLLSDRFSAERPKGSFSTLEIQRTEQGDSAMYLCASSLDRDQEGSPLHFGNGTRLTVT.

The genes are TRBV7-7 and TRBJ2-5; 10 nucleotides align to TRBD2. CDR3 length: 16 amino acids. The V and J ends lost 1 base and 2 bases, in that order; junction bases with no gene match: 4. The germline V gene encodes CDR1 SSHAT and CDR2 FNYEAQ (reference sequence). In DNA, the CDR3 is TGTGCCAGCAGCTTAGTGGTTAGCGGGGGGCAAGAGACCCAGTACTTC. Its protein is CASSLVVSGGQETQYF.

This chain joins TRBV2 and TRBJ1-5; maybe TRBD1 (6 bases). The CDR3 spans 13 residues. With 7 bases removed from V and 4 bases from J, the gap between germline ends came to 11 bases. The germline gives CDR1 SNHLY, CDR2 FYNNEI. CDR3 in DNA: TGTGCCAGCACGGGACAATCTAATCAGCCCCAGCATTTT. Its translation: CASTGQSNQPQHF.

The CDR3 sequence is CASSDLQGTSYEQYF. The DNA of the CDR3 is TGTGCCAGCAGTGATTTACAGGGGACCTCCTACGAGCAGTACTTC. The gene calls are TRBV2 and TRBJ2-7, with TRBD1 identical over 7 bases. This CDR3 region has 15 residues. The germline CDR1 and CDR2 sequences are SNHLY and FYNNEI. Trimming removed 3 bases from V and 0 bases from J; junction bases left unmatched: 5.

The chain's CDR3 is CASSEAGTRQPQHF. DNA of the CDR3: TGTGCCAGCAGTGAAGCAGGGACAAGACAGCCCCAGCATTTT. The V and J genes are TRBV6-1 and TRBJ1-5, with D possibly matching TRBD1 (6 bases). The CDR3 covers 14 residues. The ends were cut back, 0 bases at V and 7 bases at J, with 10 bases in the middle. Germline lookup yields CDR1 MNHNS and CDR2 SASEGT.

The V gene is TRBV25-1, the J gene TRBJ1-4; D call uncertain. Germline V gene lookup returns CDR1 MGHDK and CDR2 SYGVNS. This CDR3 comprises 13 residues. V lost 4 bases and J 7 bases, leaving 10 bases between the germline ends. The CDR3 region is CASSVGGFEKLFF. The DNA of the CDR3 is TGTGCCAGCAGTGTTGGAGGGTTTGAAAAACTGTTTTTT.

The V gene is TRBV6-6, the J gene TRBJ2-5; TRBD2 might be the D (7 bases). This CDR3 comprises 15 residues. V lost 10 bases and J lost 2, with 20 bases in between. Germline V gives CDR1 MNHNY, CDR2 SVGAGI (reference sequence). The CDR3 coding sequence is TGTGCCACCTTACCGGGGGGCGGAACTCAAGAGACCCAGTACTTC. Its translation: CATLPGGGTQETQYF.

V usage is TRBV5-6 and J usage is TRBJ1-4; 12 bases are a match to TRBD1. The ends lost 7 bases at V and 8 bases at J; junction bases unmatched: 9. CDR1 is SGHDT and CDR2 is YYEEEE in the germline V gene. The CDR3 has 15 residues. CDR3: CASSGDRGRLEKLFF. In DNA, the CDR3 is TGTGCCAGCTCTGGGGACAGGGGGCGATTGGAAAAACTGTTTTTT.

The V call is TRBV5-1, the J call TRBJ1-1; 7 positions agree with TRBD1. From germline, CDR1 is SGHRS and CDR2 YFSETQ. After removal of 6 bases from V and 0 bases from J, the junction contained 5 bases not matched to a gene. The CDR3 contains 14 residues. The CDR3 protein is CASTQGQMNTEAFF. The CDR3 coding sequence is TGCGCCAGCACCCAGGGACAGATGAACACTGAAGCTTTCTTT.

This clone has more than one count but fewer than ten. The rearrangement uses TRBV5-1 and TRBJ1-1, with D uncertain. CDR3 length equals 13 residues. V shed 4 bases and J shed 8 bases, with 15 bases lying between them. The germline V gene has CDR1 SGHRS and CDR2 YFSETQ. The CDR3 nucleotides read TGCGCCAGCAGCCTATTAACGGAGGGAGAAGCTTTCTTT. Residues: CASSLLTEGEAFF.

This clone was recorded a few times. The chain uses TRBV4-1 and TRBJ2-6; D ambiguous. The CDR3 has 12 amino acids. V shed 2 bases and J shed 10 bases, with 6 bases lying between them. Germline V CDR1 and CDR2: MGHRA, YSYEKL. As DNA, the CDR3 is TGCGCCAGCAGCCAATCCCTGAACGTCCTGACTTTC. Its protein product is CASSQSLNVLTF.